The clone carrying this TCR beta chain was seen a few times. Its antigen is undetermined. Other DNA sequences in this sample translate to the same CDR3. The PCR contained 60 Vbeta and 13 Jbeta primers. TCRdb's copy holds only in-frame clones and misses some; the assay was immunoSEQ multiplex PCR. The sample has roughly 140,000 clones, about four fifths seen once. Trimming cost V 6 bases and J 2 bases, with 9 bases left between them. Germline CDR1 is MNHEY and CDR2 is SVGAGI. This CDR3 contains 13 residues. Although they were nominally healthy when sampled, donors likely had unrecorded immune exposures. This entry belongs to a study of cytomegalovirus exposure and HLA in healthy donors. Study overall: Samples from HLA-typed donors yielded 65 million to 90 million unique TCRs in an early data release.

Findings of the study overall: Most observed TCR sequences were rare, whereas some public TCRs were detected in many donors.

The source material was PBMCs. The V and J genes are TRBV6-5 and TRBJ2-3, with a weak D call TRBD1 (7 bases). This clonotype originated in a man between 25 and 39 years old in good health and CMV-seronegative. The CDR3 DNA reads TGTGCCAGCAGGGAGGGGGCCACAGATACGCAGTATTTT. It is translated as CASREGATDTQYF.